This T cell receptor (beta chain) was identified in a study of T-cell memory formation after mild COVID-19. At the level of the study: Most TCR clusters belonged to a single donor. Study-wide results and caveats: Clones that contracted from day 15 to 85 were balanced CD4/CD8, while later expanders leaned CD4+. The pre-infection memory compartment contained some responding clones, suggesting cross-reactive memory joined.

Germline V gene data show CDR1 as MGHDK and CDR2 as SYGVNS. The length of the CDR3 is 20 residues. V trimming: 5 bases; J trimming: 0 bases; junction bases outside the gene matches: 16. In this sample, this clonotype turned up a few times. What it binds is unknown. 5'RACE with constant-segment primers built TCRalpha and TCRbeta cDNA libraries with UMIs. TCRdb called the 5' RACE reads again in MiXCR, with one record for every CDR3 protein. Among 500,000 to 550,000 distinct CDR3 sequences listed, roughly 22% were seen once. What was sequenced was PBMCs or a T cell subset sorted from them (not recorded which). This receptor was identified in an adult woman who had mild COVID-19 (a few samples of this study predate the infection). Cell type and time point are not known. This sequence joins TRBV25-1 and TRBJ2-3; TRBD1 matches 11 bases. CDR3 bases: TGTGCCAGCAGTCAACCCCGACGCCGGGACAGGGGGGATAGCACAGATACGCAGTATTTT. This translates into CASSQPRRRDRGDSTDTQYF.